This T cell receptor (beta chain) was recorded in a study of tumor-infiltrating lymphocytes in primary liver carcinoma. The authors made TCR beta cDNA from 400 to 600 ng total RNA with a constant-region primer. Three nested multiplex PCR rounds, a slightly modified ARM-PCR method, built the TCR beta libraries. The first two PCR rounds, nine to ten cycles each, used TRBV1-TRBV30 forward primers and a C-beta reverse primer. Via MiXCR, TCRdb re-called the multiplex PCR reads, giving one row per CDR3 protein. The sample yields tens of thousands of distinct CDR3 sequences, over 70% seen once. This clonotype was seen just once. Taking roughly 20-32 mg of unsorted bulk tissue, the authors co-extracted RNA and DNA. Viable tumor cell content exceeded 80% in every tumor sample. Trimming left V 4 bases short and J 4 bases short, with 10 bases between. Germline V gene lookup returns CDR1 MNHNS and CDR2 SASEGT. The CDR3 is 13 residues long.

This receptor was obtained from a man aged 40-50 years with primary liver carcinoma and hepatitis B virus infection. Sequencing was carried out using liver tumor tissue from sampling region 3. Documented subset: tumor region T3, left-lateral pole. V is TRBV6-1 and J is TRBJ2-5, with D perhaps matching TRBD2 (5 bases). Here the CDR3 reads CASSVNGGETQYF. In DNA form, the CDR3 reads TGTGCCAGCAGTGTGAACGGAGGAGAGACCCAGTACTTC.